The T cell receptor beta chain under discussion was sequenced for a study of blood T cell repertoires in COVID-19. Study-level information: Donors in the United States, Italy and Spain gave samples during acute or convalescent COVID-19. The cDNA or gDNA used as material had been derived from T cells, B-cell-depleted T cells, or PBMCs.

How the authors handled the data: Estimated nucleated cell counts came from reference gene primer amplification. TCRdb's copy holds only in-frame clones and misses some; the assay was immunoSEQ multiplex PCR. V, J and clone size were drawn from that table, and D and trimming were deduced from the DNA. This table holds roughly 200,000 clones, 80% to 90% found once. V was pared by 3 bases and J by 8 bases, with 4 bases of the junction left unmatched. The CDR3 is 13 amino acids. Germline V gene lookup returns CDR1 SGHTS and CDR2 YDEGEE. The origin of this receptor is a man aged 40-49 years with active or convalescent COVID-19. V and J are TRBV5-8 and TRBJ1-5; the match to TRBD1 covers 8 bases. Source material: peripheral blood. The CDR3 loop is CASSSDREKPQHF. The DNA for the CDR3 is TGTGCCAGCAGCTCGGACAGGGAAAAGCCCCAGCATTTT.